The 2 T cell receptor beta chains below all came from one sample that was sequenced in a study of cytomegalovirus exposure and HLA in healthy donors. The PCR was carried out with 60 Vbeta primers and 13 Jbeta primers. This table comes from immunoSEQ multiplex PCR, and its TCRdb copy is limited to in-frame clones, with some not included. The repertoire has some 77,000 clones, around three quarters of them found once; the top ten carry 2% to 2.5%. What was sequenced was PBMCs. The source of these receptors is a man aged 25 to 40 in good health and CMV-seronegative.

The chain links TRBV27 to TRBJ2-7, with D perhaps TRBD1 (6 bases). The CDR3 runs to 14 residues. V was pared by 5 bases and J by 4 bases, with 15 bases between. CDR1 MNHEY and CDR2 SMNVEV come from the germline V gene (reference sequence). DNA for the CDR3: TGTGCCAGCAGTCTACAGGGTATAGGTTACGAGCAGTACTTC. Translated, it gives CASSLQGIGYEQYF.

The chain has TRBV18 and TRBJ2-7; D is uncertain. The CDR3 length is 12 residues. CDR1 and CDR2 (germline): KGHSH, LQKENI. V gave up 5 bases and J gave up 7 bases, with 12 bases separating them. This CDR3 reads CASSIGPAEQYF. As DNA, the CDR3 is TGTGCCAGCTCAATCGGTCCCGCGGAGCAGTACTTC.